The 22 T cell receptor beta chains below were found in one sample sequenced in a study of blood T cell repertoires in COVID-19. The assay was immunoSEQ multiplex PCR, and TCRdb's table has in-frame clones only and misses some. The table lists tens of thousands of clones, more than 80% of them singletons. The sequenced sample consisted of peripheral blood. The source is a woman aged 65 to 85 with COVID-19, enrolled during active disease.

CDR3: CASSGRNTGELFF. CDR3 DNA: TGTGCCAGCAGTGGTAGGAACACCGGGGAGCTGTTTTTT. The J gene is TRBJ2-2, the V gene TRBV7-2; D gene uncertain. V was cut by 6 bases and J by 1 base, with 6 bases left in between. The CDR3 is 13 residues long. Germline V gene data show CDR1 as SGHTA and CDR2 as FQGNSA.

This clone was recorded a few times. The rearrangement joins TRBV6-6 to TRBJ2-2; TRBD1 matches at 8 bases. This CDR3 has 15 residues. Unmatched junction bases numbered 6, after V lost 5 bases and J lost 4 bases. CDR1 is MNHNY and CDR2 is SVGAGI in the germline V gene (reference sequence). The CDR3 DNA reads as TGTGCCAGCAGTATGACAGGGGCGGGCACCGGGGAGCTGTTTTTT. As protein: CASSMTGAGTGELFF.

The chain is built from TRBV7-3 and TRBJ2-7; perhaps TRBD2 as D (5 bases). The CDR3 covers 13 residues. Trimming cost V 4 bases and J 7 bases, with 14 bases left between them. CDR1 is SGHTA, CDR2 FQGTGA, per germline. The CDR3 sequence: CASSSDPSGEQYV. The CDR3 DNA reads as TGTGCCAGCAGCTCAGACCCGTCGGGGGAGCAGTACGTC.

Only a few counts were recorded for this clone. The genes are TRBV6-2 or TRBV6-3 and TRBJ1-1, with TRBD1 as a possible D gene (5 bases). V shed 5 bases and J shed 0 bases, with 13 bases lying between them. Germline CDR1 MNHEY, CDR2 SVGEGT. The CDR3 sequence is 15 residues long. The CDR3 DNA reads TGTGCCAGCAGTGCCAGACAGTCCTTGAACACTGAAGCTTTCTTT. Protein: CASSARQSLNTEAFF.

Here the CDR3 DNA reads TGCAGTGCTAGTTCCCCAATAGCGGGCTCAGATACGCAGTATTTT. It translates to CSASSPIAGSDTQYF. The chain has TRBV20-1 and TRBJ2-3, with 7 bases matching TRBD2. After removal of 3 bases from V and 4 bases from J, the junction contained 10 bases not matched to a gene. This CDR3 region has 15 residues. Germline V CDR1 and CDR2: DFQATT, SNEGSKA (reference sequence).

This chain links TRBV5-1 with TRBJ2-5, with unresolved D. CDR3 length equals 14 residues. Germline V gene sequence: CDR1 SGHRS, CDR2 YFSETQ. Trimming removed 0 bases at V and 1 base at J, with 7 bases between. The CDR3: CASSLAPLQETQYF. In DNA, the CDR3 is TGCGCCAGCAGCTTGGCCCCCCTCCAAGAGACCCAGTACTTC.

CDR3 protein: CASSPPTRTHGELFF. The CDR3 DNA is TGTGCCAGTAGTCCTCCAACTAGAACGCACGGGGAGCTGTTTTTT. The J gene is TRBJ2-2, the V gene TRBV19; D might be TRBD2 (5 bases). The CDR3 loop spans 15 amino acids. Deletions cut 5 bases from V and 7 bases from J, with 17 bases between. Germline lookup yields CDR1 LNHDA and CDR2 SQIVND (reference sequence).

The genes are TRBV19 and TRBJ1-5; unclear D gene. CDR3 size: 16 residues. From germline, CDR1 is LNHDA and CDR2 SQIVND (reference sequence). V was clipped by 7 bases and J by 0 bases, with 16 bases between them. The CDR3 is CASTPPGVGSNQPQHF. CDR3 sequence (DNA): TGTGCCAGTACCCCCCCCGGGGTTGGTAGCAATCAGCCCCAGCATTTT.

The chain uses TRBV6-5 and TRBJ1-3; tentative D call: TRBD1 (6 bases). The V end lost 7 bases, the J end lost 3 bases, and 10 bases lay between the germline ends. The CDR3 has 13 residues. CDR1 and CDR2 from the germline V gene are MNHEY and SVGAGI. The CDR3 sequence: CASTTGFGNTIYF. CDR3 coding DNA: TGTGCCAGCACAACAGGGTTTGGAAACACCATATATTTT.

This chain links TRBV6-5 with TRBJ1-2, with 8 positions matching TRBD1. From germline, CDR1 is MNHEY and CDR2 SVGAGI. CDR3 size: 14 residues. Trimming took 6 bases from V and 1 from J; bases not matched to a gene: 4. CDR3 nucleotide sequence: TGTGCCAGCAGCCTCGGACAGGGTAACTATGGCTACACCTTC. It yields the protein CASSLGQGNYGYTF.

This clone was recorded once. The genes are TRBV18 and TRBJ2-3; 7 nucleotides line up with TRBD2. CDR1 is KGHSH and CDR2 is LQKENI in the germline V gene. V shed 6 bases and J 1 base; nucleotides not matched to a gene: 4. The length of the CDR3 is 14 residues. The CDR3 region has the DNA TGTGCCAGCTCCGCACGGGAGGGCACAGATACGCAGTATTTT. Amino acid sequence: CASSAREGTDTQYF.

The chain uses TRBV5-6 and TRBJ1-1; weak D call: TRBD1 (5 bases). The CDR3 extends over 17 amino acids. V was clipped by 2 bases and J by 0 bases, with 17 bases between them. The germline V gene encodes CDR1 SGHDT and CDR2 YYEEEE. The CDR3 DNA is TGTGCCAGCAGCTTCGACGGAAGGCTCAGGGTGAACACTGAAGCTTTCTTT. Its protein product is CASSFDGRLRVNTEAFF.

The chain is built from TRBV11-3 and TRBJ1-1; D is perhaps TRBD1 (5 bases). The V gene lost 3 bases and the J gene lost 5 bases, with 13 bases spanning the gap. The germline V gene has CDR1 SGHNT and CDR2 YENEEA. The length of the CDR3 is 14 residues. CDR3 protein: CASSFSGGETEAFF. The DNA for the CDR3 is TGTGCCAGCAGCTTCTCGGGAGGGGAGACTGAAGCTTTCTTT.

The DNA for the CDR3 is TGCAGCGTTGAAGATGAGAGGGGGACTGAAGCTTTCTTT. It is translated as CSVEDERGTEAFF. The rearrangement joins TRBV29-1 to TRBJ1-1, with D perhaps TRBD1 (6 bases). The germline CDR1 and CDR2 sequences are SQVTM and ANQGSEA. The V gene lost 0 bases and the J gene lost 5 bases, with 10 bases spanning the gap. This CDR3 is built from 13 residues.

The chain carries TRBV9 and TRBJ1-2, with unresolved D. CDR3 length: 14 residues. CDR1 and CDR2 from the germline V gene are SGDLS and YYNGEE. V lost 4 bases and J 4 bases, leaving 14 bases between the germline ends. The chain's CDR3 is CASSHLGRRYGYTF. The CDR3 DNA sequence: TGTGCCAGCAGCCACCTGGGCAGGCGCTATGGCTACACCTTC.

The chain is built from TRBV4-1 and TRBJ2-5; 9 nucleotides match TRBD2. Germline CDR1 and CDR2: MGHRA and YSYEKL. After removal of 0 bases from V and 6 bases from J, the junction contained 5 bases not matched to a gene. This CDR3 is 15 amino acids long. The CDR3 loop is CASSQDEGLAKTQYF. The DNA for the CDR3 is TGCGCCAGCAGCCAAGATGAGGGACTAGCAAAGACCCAGTACTTC.

V usage is TRBV5-6 and J usage is TRBJ2-5, with 9 bases aligning to TRBD1. Germline CDR1 and CDR2: SGHDT and YYEEEE. V lost 5 bases to trimming and J lost 5 bases; unmatched junction nucleotides: 13. The CDR3 contains 16 residues. CDR3 in amino acids: CASSPGTGWAEETQYF. The DNA for the CDR3 is TGTGCCAGCAGTCCGGGGACAGGGTGGGCCGAGGAGACCCAGTACTTC.

This chain uses TRBV14 with TRBJ1-1; D not certain. This CDR3 comprises 15 residues. Germline lookup yields CDR1 SGHDN and CDR2 FVKESK. V was shortened by 4 bases and J by 6 bases, with 18 bases between the two germline ends. CDR3 bases: TGTGCCAGCAGCCCCACACTCGGCGGGTTGCCTGAAGCTTTCTTT. It yields the protein CASSPTLGGLPEAFF.

The chain carries TRBV15 and TRBJ2-4; a weak D match, TRBD1 (6 bases). Trimming took 1 base from V and 5 from J, leaving 12 bases between them. Germline V CDR1 and CDR2: LNHNV, YYDKDF (reference sequence). CDR3 length: 15 residues. The CDR3 bases are TGTGCCACCAGCAGAGTAGTGGCAGGGGAAAACATTCAGTACTTC. It codes for CATSRVVAGENIQYF.

The V and J genes are TRBV19 and TRBJ1-4, with D uncertain. V gave up 5 bases and J gave up 8 bases, with 9 bases separating them. Germline V CDR1 and CDR2: LNHDA, SQIVND (reference sequence). The CDR3 runs 12 residues. The CDR3 DNA reads as TGTGCCAGTAGTCCGACGACAGAAAAACTGTTTTTT. Translation gives CASSPTTEKLFF.

The chain combines TRBV5-1 with TRBJ2-5; no firm D call. The CDR3 covers 13 residues. CDR1 is SGHRS, CDR2 YFSETQ, per germline. Between the trimmed V and J ends, which lost 0 bases and 2 bases, there was a span of 5 bases. This CDR3 is CASSLGLQETQYF. Here the CDR3 DNA reads TGCGCCAGCAGCTTGGGTTTACAAGAGACCCAGTACTTC.

This clone showed up just once. The V gene is TRBV2, the J gene TRBJ2-1; possible D gene TRBD2, 6 bases. In germline, CDR1 is SNHLY, CDR2 FYNNEI. This CDR3 comprises 14 residues. V gave up 0 bases and J gave up 7 bases, with 10 bases separating them. The CDR3 bases are TGTGCCAGCAGTGAAGCGGAGGGGAGAAATGAGCAGTTCTTC. Its protein is CASSEAEGRNEQFF.